Ten or more counts support the clone carrying this T cell receptor (beta chain). Its cognate antigen is unknown. This sample is drawn from a study of early T cells in non-severe SARS-CoV-2 infection. Study at large: The chains were unpaired, and the sequenced material was bulk RNA from unsorted whole blood.

Notes on the study in general: VDJdb matching skewed toward anti-spike CD8 responses, missing private and CD4 specificities.

Individually, cDNA molecules had unique molecular identifiers attached to them. In TCRdb, the 5' RACE reads were re-called with MiXCR into one record per CDR3 protein. The sample yields fewer than 30,000 distinct CDR3 sequences, roughly 5% seen once. This CDR3 is 14 amino acids long. The germline gives CDR1 SGHRS, CDR2 YFSETQ. The V end was cut by 5 bases, the J end by 7 bases, with 13 bases between. The rearrangement joins TRBV5-1 to TRBJ1-6, with a possible D match to TRBD1 (6 bases). This clonotype was sampled from an adult who was a healthcare worker with PCR-confirmed SARS-CoV-2 infection or an uninfected control (not recorded which). Sequenced sample: whole blood. The DNA for the CDR3 is TGCGCCAGCAGACCTCCAGGGGCGAATTCACCCCTCCACTTT. Encoded protein: CASRPPGANSPLHF.